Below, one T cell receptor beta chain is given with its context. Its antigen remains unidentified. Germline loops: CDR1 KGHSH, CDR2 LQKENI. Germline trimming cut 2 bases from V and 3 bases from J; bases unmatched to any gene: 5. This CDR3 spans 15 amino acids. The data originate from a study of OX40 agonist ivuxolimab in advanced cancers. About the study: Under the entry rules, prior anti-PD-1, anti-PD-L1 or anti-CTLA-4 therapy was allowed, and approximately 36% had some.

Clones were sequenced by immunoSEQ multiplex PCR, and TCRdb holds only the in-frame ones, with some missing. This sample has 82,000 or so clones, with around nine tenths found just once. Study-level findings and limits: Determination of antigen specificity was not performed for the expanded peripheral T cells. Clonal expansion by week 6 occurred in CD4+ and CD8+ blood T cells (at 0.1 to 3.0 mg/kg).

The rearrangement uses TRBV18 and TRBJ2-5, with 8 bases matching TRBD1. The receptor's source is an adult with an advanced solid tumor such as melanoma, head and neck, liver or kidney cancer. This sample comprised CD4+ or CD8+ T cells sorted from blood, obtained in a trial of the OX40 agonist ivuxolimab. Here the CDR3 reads CASSPGQGAEETQYF. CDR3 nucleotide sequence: TGTGCCAGCTCACCAGGGCAGGGGGCAGAAGAGACCCAGTACTTC.